The 32 T cell receptor beta chains listed next were all sequenced from one sample in a study of beta chain features in type 1 diabetes. General study points: All four CD4+ subsets of Type 1 diabetes patients contained TCRB CDR3s that were moderately but significantly shorter.

Antigens of these TCRs are unknown. Expressed TCRB transcripts got sequenced, as all isolated RNA was reverse transcribed. Produced via immunoSEQ multiplex PCR; TCRdb's table is partial and in-frame only. The data show a few hundred thousand clones, approximately 15% seen once. Sequenced: naive CD4+ T cells from blood. The receptors were gathered from a man aged 25 to 40 with type 1 diabetes.

The V call is TRBV27, the J call TRBJ2-5; possibly TRBD1 for D (6 bases). V was trimmed by 5 bases and J by 1 base, leaving 14 bases between them. Per the germline V gene, CDR1 is MNHEY and CDR2 is SMNVEV (reference sequence). The CDR3 is 15 residues long. The CDR3 region has the DNA TGTGCCAGCAGTCCCTCCCAGGGGACCCAAGAGACCCAGTACTTC. It translates to CASSPSQGTQETQYF.

J is TRBJ1-4 and V is TRBV2; TRBD1 might be the D (5 bases). The V end was cut by 3 bases, the J end by 8 bases, with 13 bases between. Germline V gene sequence: CDR1 SNHLY, CDR2 FYNNEI. CDR3 length: 14 residues. DNA for the CDR3: TGTGCCAGCAGTGACGGCAGGGCGGAGGAAAAACTGTTTTTT. As protein: CASSDGRAEEKLFF.

This clone came up a few times. The rearrangement links TRBV29-1 to TRBJ2-7; TRBD1 is a possible D gene (7 bases). This CDR3 is 12 amino acids long. CDR1 is SQVTM, CDR2 ANQGSEA, per germline. The CDR3 bases are TGCAGTGGACAGGAGGGACCCTACGAGCAGTACTTC. It encodes CSGQEGPYEQYF.

J is TRBJ1-1 and V is TRBV29-1, with D unresolved. Germline lookup yields CDR1 SQVTM and CDR2 ANQGSEA. The CDR3 length is 12 residues. Trimming took 2 bases from V and 4 from J, leaving 8 bases between them. CDR3 protein: CSVEQVGTEAFF. The CDR3 DNA is TGCAGCGTTGAACAGGTGGGCACTGAAGCTTTCTTT.

The rearrangement links TRBV5-1 to TRBJ1-1; perhaps TRBD1 as D (5 bases). The CDR3 sequence is 14 residues long. Trimming took off 0 bases at V and 1 base at J, with 7 bases between the two ends. CDR1 is SGHRS, CDR2 YFSETQ, per germline. Written as DNA, the CDR3 is TGCGCCAGCAGCTTGGCCGACAGGAACACTGAAGCTTTCTTT. It codes for CASSLADRNTEAFF.

CDR3 in amino acids: CASSSTSGGGNIQYF. The DNA for the CDR3 is TGTGCCAGCAGCTCGACTAGCGGGGGGGGAAACATTCAGTACTTC. J is TRBJ2-4 and V is TRBV5-4; 14 bases are a match to TRBD2. Germline loops: CDR1 SGHNT, CDR2 YYREEE (reference sequence). This CDR3 spans 15 amino acids. The junction had 2 bases not matched to a gene; V was cut back by 3 bases and J by 6 bases.

This clone was seen more than once but under ten times. The rearrangement links TRBV15 to TRBJ1-2, with 8 bases matching TRBD1. V lost 5 bases, J lost 5 bases, and 7 bases stayed unmatched. Germline V lookup: CDR1 LNHNV, CDR2 YYDKDF (reference sequence). This CDR3 spans 14 amino acids. The DNA for the CDR3 is TGTGCCACCAGCGCAAATACAGGGGGATATGGCTACACCTTC. Protein: CATSANTGGYGYTF.

The genes are TRBV5-1 and TRBJ2-3; D might be TRBD2 (5 bases). The length of the CDR3 is 13 residues. V was clipped by 2 bases and J by 5 bases, with 9 bases between them. Germline V gene data show CDR1 as SGHRS and CDR2 as YFSETQ. DNA for the CDR3: TGCGCCAGCAGCTTCCCGGGAAAAGATACGCAGTATTTT. Its translation: CASSFPGKDTQYF.

The chain is built from TRBV5-1 and TRBJ2-7, with 7 bases lining up with TRBD2. This CDR3 contains 14 residues. Germline trimming cut 4 bases from V and 4 bases from J; bases unmatched to any gene: 8. Germline-derived CDR1 and CDR2 are SGHRS and YFSETQ. The CDR3 DNA is TGCGCCAGCAGCCCCGCGGGAGAACCTTACGAGCAGTACTTC. Its protein product is CASSPAGEPYEQYF.

The rearrangement joins TRBV30 to TRBJ2-1; 7 bases align to TRBD1. V shed 7 bases, J shed 4 bases, and the junction held 10 bases outside the gene matches. Germline values: CDR1 GTSNPN, CDR2 SVGIG (reference sequence). The CDR3 runs 14 residues. The CDR3 loop is CASKTGSGYNEQFF. The CDR3 bases are TGTGCCTCCAAGACAGGGTCCGGGTACAATGAGCAGTTCTTC.

The rearrangement uses TRBV27 and TRBJ1-2; D gene unclear. The CDR3 extends over 14 amino acids. Germline V lookup: CDR1 MNHEY, CDR2 SMNVEV (reference sequence). Trimming shortened V by 4 bases and J by 4 bases, and 13 bases separated the two germline ends. CDR3 nucleotides: TGTGCCAGCAGTTGGAGAGGTTCCTCCTATGGCTACACCTTC. As protein: CASSWRGSSYGYTF.

This clone was detected only a few times. V gene TRBV25-1 combines with J gene TRBJ2-7; 9 bases align to TRBD1. The CDR3 loop spans 15 amino acids. Germline V gene data show CDR1 as MGHDK and CDR2 as SYGVNS. V lost 8 bases to trimming and J lost 6 bases; unmatched junction nucleotides: 14. CDR3 DNA sequence: TGTGCCAGCGGAGAAACCGGGACAGGGTTTGGCGAGCAGTACTTC. Translating gives CASGETGTGFGEQYF.

The chain employs TRBV18 and TRBJ2-7; 8 bases are shared with TRBD1. The germline gives CDR1 KGHSH, CDR2 LQKENI. The CDR3 contains 15 residues. The V gene end was trimmed by 0 bases and the J gene end by 3 bases; junction bases not matched to a gene: 4. CDR3 DNA sequence: TGTGCCAGCTCACCACCGGGACAGGCGTACTACGAGCAGTACTTC. This encodes CASSPPGQAYYEQYF. The full variable domain, its missing parts supplied by reference TRBV18 and TRBJ2-7, is NAGVMQNPRHLVRRRGQEARLRCSPMKGHSHVYWYRQLPEEGLKFMVYLQKENIIDESGMPKERFSAEFPKEGPSILRIQQVVRGDSAAYFCASSPPGQAYYEQYFGPGTRLTVT.

The rearrangement links TRBV9 to TRBJ2-3; possibly TRBD2 for D (6 bases). The CDR3 runs to 15 residues. Germline CDR1 and CDR2: SGDLS and YYNGEE. Trimming left V 1 base short and J 0 bases short, with 9 bases between. For the CDR3, the DNA is TGTGCCAGCAGCGTACGCGGGACTAGCACAGATACGCAGTATTTT. Its protein is CASSVRGTSTDTQYF. Full variable domain (remainder filled in from reference TRBV9 and TRBJ2-3): DSGVTQTPKHLITATGQRVTLRCSPRSGDLSVYWYQQSLDQGLQFLIQYYNGEERAKGNILERFSAQQFPDLHSELNLSSLELGDSALYFCASSVRGTSTDTQYFGPGTRLTVL.

This clone has just a few counts. Different DNA sequences within this sample yield the same CDR3. In nucleotides, the CDR3 is TGCGCCAGCAGCTCGACAGGGATCTCCTACGAGCAGTACTTC. Protein sequence: CASSSTGISYEQYF. The chain has TRBV5-1 and TRBJ2-7, with 7 bases lining up with TRBD1. The CDR3 is made up of 14 amino acids. Germline assignment: CDR1 SGHRS and CDR2 YFSETQ. Germline trimming cut 3 bases from V and 0 bases from J; bases unmatched to any gene: 3.

The chain uses TRBV5-4 and TRBJ1-1; 7 bases map to TRBD1. The germline CDR1 and CDR2 sequences are SGHNT and YYREEE (reference sequence). The CDR3 runs to 16 residues. Trimming at V came to 4 bases and at J to 1 base, leaving 10 bases not matched to a gene. CDR3 nucleotides: TGTGCCAGCAGCCCAAGACAGGGCCTGGGGAACACTGAAGCTTTCTTT. Encoded protein: CASSPRQGLGNTEAFF.

This clone was detected only a few times. The V and J genes are TRBV4-1 and TRBJ1-2; the D gene is possibly TRBD1 (6 bases). CDR1 MGHRA and CDR2 YSYEKL come from the germline V gene. CDR3 length equals 15 residues. V lost 0 bases, J lost 3 bases, and 11 bases lay in between. The CDR3 DNA follows: TGCGCCAGCAGCCAAGATAGAGCAGGGGACTATGGCTACACCTTC. It specifies CASSQDRAGDYGYTF.

This sequence joins TRBV30 and TRBJ2-7; 9 nucleotides match TRBD1. The CDR3 consists of 13 residues. V was pared by 7 bases and J by 7 bases, with 11 bases of the junction left unmatched. From germline, CDR1 is GTSNPN and CDR2 SVGIG (reference sequence). The CDR3 DNA is TGTGCCTCGGGAACAGGGGGCGCGGGGGAGCAGTACTTC. Residues: CASGTGGAGEQYF.

The sample holds a few counts of this clone. The V gene is TRBV18, the J gene TRBJ2-2, with 13 bases lining up with TRBD2. Germline V gene sequence: CDR1 KGHSH, CDR2 LQKENI. J lost 6 bases, V lost 4 bases, and 5 bases had no gene match. The CDR3 consists of 16 residues. The CDR3 bases are TGTGCCAGCTCACAACCGGGACTAGCGGGGTCCGGGGAGCTGTTTTTT. Protein: CASSQPGLAGSGELFF.

This clone was counted between two and nine times. The chain joins TRBV7-2 to TRBJ2-3; possible D gene TRBD2, 5 bases. The V end was cut by 1 base, the J end by 5 bases, with 10 bases between. CDR1 and CDR2 (germline): SGHTA, FQGNSA. This CDR3 region has 14 residues. The CDR3 reads CASSLVRAGDTQYF. As DNA, the CDR3 is TGTGCCAGCAGCTTAGTGCGGGCCGGAGATACGCAGTATTTT.

V is TRBV18 and J is TRBJ1-2, with 8 bases identical to TRBD1. This CDR3 is built from 14 residues. Germline CDR1 is KGHSH and CDR2 is LQKENI. The junction had 10 bases not matched to a gene; V was cut back by 6 bases and J by 7 bases. Here the CDR3 reads CASSETGTGLGYTF. The CDR3 DNA is TGTGCCAGCTCGGAAACCGGGACAGGACTTGGCTACACCTTC.

This clone was picked up a small number of times. The rearrangement uses TRBV6-5 and TRBJ1-2, with D tentatively TRBD1 (6 bases). Germline loops: CDR1 MNHEY, CDR2 SVGAGI. Deletions cut 6 bases from V and 8 bases from J, with 19 bases between. The CDR3 has 14 residues. Here the CDR3 DNA reads TGTGCCAGCAGAGCGTTAGGGGGGGACCAAGGCTACACCTTC. Translated, it gives CASRALGGDQGYTF.

This clone was picked up a small number of times. The CDR3, as DNA: TGTGCCAGCAGCCAAGAGATAAAGCGGGAGGCTTCCTACGAGCAGTACTTC. This sequence encodes CASSQEIKREASYEQYF. This chain connects TRBV4-2 to TRBJ2-7; 9 bases are a match to TRBD2. This CDR3 has 17 amino acids. Per the germline V gene, CDR1 is LGHNA and CDR2 is YNFKEQ. The J segment lost 1 base and the V segment lost 0 bases, leaving 7 bases of the junction unmatched.

This clone has more than one count but fewer than ten. This rearrangement joins TRBV5-1 to TRBJ2-3, with 7 positions matching TRBD2. The CDR3 length is 16 residues. J was trimmed by 5 bases and V by 3 bases; bases with no gene match: 12. The germline gives CDR1 SGHRS, CDR2 YFSETQ. CDR3 in amino acids: CASSSGAGRAVDTQYF. The CDR3 DNA is TGCGCCAGCAGCTCCGGGGCTGGGAGGGCGGTAGATACGCAGTATTTT.

In this sample, this clone turned up a few times. Distinct nucleotide sequences in the sample also encode this CDR3. The chain recombines TRBV2 with TRBJ2-5, with D possibly matching TRBD1 (5 bases). The ends were cut back, 4 bases at V and 1 base at J, with 7 bases in the middle. The CDR3 consists of 13 residues. Germline-derived CDR1 and CDR2 are SNHLY and FYNNEI. The CDR3 spells CASSGQIQETQYF. The CDR3 nucleotides read TGTGCCAGCAGTGGACAGATCCAAGAGACCCAGTACTTC.

Only a few counts were recorded for this clone. This rearrangement joins TRBV10-3 to TRBJ2-1, with 11 nucleotides matching TRBD2. V trimming: 0 bases; J trimming: 9 bases; junction bases outside the gene matches: 7. Germline-derived CDR1 and CDR2 are ENHRY and SYGVKD. This CDR3 comprises 16 residues. CDR3 region: CAISESAGLAESEQFF. The CDR3 DNA reads as TGTGCCATCAGTGAGTCCGCGGGACTAGCGGAGTCTGAGCAGTTCTTC.

The chain links TRBV30 to TRBJ2-1; the match to TRBD2 covers 8 bases. The germline V gene encodes CDR1 GTSNPN and CDR2 SVGIG (reference sequence). This CDR3 is 15 amino acids long. The ends lost 3 bases at V and 0 bases at J; junction bases unmatched: 4. The CDR3 coding sequence is TGTGCCTGGAGAGACGGGGGGGGCTCCTACAATGAGCAGTTCTTC. It translates to CAWRDGGGSYNEQFF.

This clone was counted a few times. V gene TRBV5-4 combines with J gene TRBJ2-3, with 10 bases matching TRBD2. V gave up 0 bases and J gave up 4 bases; unmatched junction bases: 5. CDR1 SGHNT and CDR2 YYREEE come from the germline V gene (reference sequence). This CDR3 contains 16 residues. The CDR3 spells CASSLGLAGVADTQYF. Written as DNA, the CDR3 is TGTGCCAGCAGCTTGGGGCTAGCGGGAGTCGCAGATACGCAGTATTTT.

The chain has TRBV7-9 and TRBJ2-3; TRBD1 is a possible D gene (5 bases). The germline gives CDR1 SEHNR, CDR2 FQNEAQ (reference sequence). This CDR3 is built from 12 residues. The V gene lost 5 bases and the J gene lost 6 bases, with 9 bases spanning the gap. CDR3 residues: CASSPGSDTQYF. The CDR3, as DNA: TGTGCCAGCAGCCCAGGGTCCGATACGCAGTATTTT.

The rearrangement links TRBV28 to TRBJ2-7; tentative D call: TRBD2 (5 bases). Between the trimmed V and J ends, which lost 3 bases and 7 bases, there was a span of 10 bases. Germline assignment: CDR1 MDHEN and CDR2 SYDVKM. The CDR3 runs to 12 residues. This chain's CDR3 is CASSLRPGEQYF. The DNA of the CDR3 is TGTGCCAGCAGTTTGCGGCCGGGGGAGCAGTACTTC.

The chain recombines TRBV29-1 with TRBJ2-6; D ambiguous. The length of the CDR3 is 16 residues. Per the germline V gene, CDR1 is SQVTM and CDR2 is ANQGSEA. The V end was cut by 0 bases, the J end by 0 bases, with 9 bases between. CDR3 nucleotides: TGCAGCGTTGAAGAAAGGAGAGTCTCTGGGGCCAACGTCCTGACTTTC. As protein: CSVEERRVSGANVLTF.

This clone has a handful of counts. Other nucleotide sequences in the sample specify the same CDR3. The V and J genes are TRBV6-1 and TRBJ1-5; D remains ambiguous. The V gene lost 4 bases and the J gene lost 2 bases, with 6 bases spanning the gap. Germline-derived CDR1 and CDR2 are MNHNS and SASEGT. This CDR3 is built from 13 residues. The CDR3 DNA sequence: TGTGCCAGCAGTGTAACAGGCAATCAGCCCCAGCATTTT. It is translated as CASSVTGNQPQHF.